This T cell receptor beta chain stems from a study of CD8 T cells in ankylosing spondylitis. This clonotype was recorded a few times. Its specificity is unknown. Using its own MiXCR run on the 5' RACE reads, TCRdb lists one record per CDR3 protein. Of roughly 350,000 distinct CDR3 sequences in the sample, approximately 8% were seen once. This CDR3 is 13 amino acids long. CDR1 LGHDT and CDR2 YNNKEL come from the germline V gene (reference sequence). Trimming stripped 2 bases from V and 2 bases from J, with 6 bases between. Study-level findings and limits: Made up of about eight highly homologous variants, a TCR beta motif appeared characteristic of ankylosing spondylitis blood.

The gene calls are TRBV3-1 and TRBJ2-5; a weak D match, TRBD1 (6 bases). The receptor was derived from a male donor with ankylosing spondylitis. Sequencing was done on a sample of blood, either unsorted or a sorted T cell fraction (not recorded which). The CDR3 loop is CASSQRGQETQYF. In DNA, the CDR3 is TGTGCCAGCAGCCAAAGGGGGCAAGAGACCCAGTACTTC.